This T cell receptor (beta chain) stems from a study of blood T cells in healthy people across ages. Using a J-beta primer mix together with a sample-barcoded 5' primer, a second PCR was run for about 7 to 12 cycles. From the 5' RACE reads, TCRdb called clonotypes with MiXCR, one entry per CDR3 protein. Of over 1,500,000 distinct CDR3 sequences in the sample, less than 50% were seen once. V dropped 5 bases and J dropped 4 bases, with 21 bases sitting between them. CDR3 length equals 17 residues. Germline loops: CDR1 SGHVS, CDR2 FNYEAQ. Sequencing was performed on blood. The sequence was obtained from a woman aged 40-49 years in good health. The chain carries TRBV7-6 and TRBJ2-4; D is unresolved. The CDR3 DNA reads as TGTGCCAGCAGCCTCTCACGAGGCCTTCCAGCTAAAAACATTCAGTACTTC. Translated, it gives CASSLSRGLPAKNIQYF. Together with reference TRBV7-6 and TRBJ2-4, the CDR3 gives the full variable domain: GAGVSQSPRYKVTKRGQDVALRCDPISGHVSLYWYRQALGQGPEFLTYFNYEAQQDKSGLPNDRFSAERPEGSISTLTIQRTEQRDSAMYRCASSLSRGLPAKNIQYFGAGTRLSVL.